Each of the 11 T cell receptor beta chains below was sequenced from the same sample in a study of graft-versus-host responses after intestinal transplantation. Antigens for these TCRs are unknown. This table comes from immunoSEQ multiplex PCR, and its TCRdb copy is limited to in-frame clones, with some not included. The repertoire holds roughly 120,000 clones, around 94% seen once, with 0.23% in the top ten. Source: unstimulated CD4+ T cells sorted from spleen or lymph node cells, taken before transplant. The receptors stem from a human donor who was the organ donor for an intestinal transplant.

The chain employs TRBV29-1 and TRBJ2-1; D is unclear. Germline assignment: CDR1 SQVTM and CDR2 ANQGSEA. V lost 6 bases and J lost 5, with 8 bases in between. CDR3 length equals 11 residues. Written as DNA, the CDR3 is TGCAGCGTCCGGAGAAACAATGAGCAGTTCTTC. Its protein product is CSVRRNNEQFF.

This clone was recorded once. The chain links TRBV10-3 to TRBJ1-2; a possible D gene is TRBD1 (5 bases). The CDR3 extends over 13 amino acids. V was pared by 10 bases and J by 6 bases, with 18 bases between. Germline values: CDR1 ENHRY, CDR2 SYGVKD. CDR3 sequence (DNA): TGTGCCAGCCGAGACAGCCCTCCTCATGGCTACACCTTC. Its translation: CASRDSPPHGYTF.

The chain employs TRBV28 and TRBJ1-5, with a weak D call TRBD1 (5 bases). CDR1 is MDHEN, CDR2 SYDVKM, per germline. The CDR3 extends over 12 amino acids. Trimming stripped 1 base from V and 10 bases from J, with 8 bases between. CDR3 amino acids: CASSLLGEPQHF. The CDR3 DNA follows: TGTGCCAGCAGTTTATTGGGGGAACCCCAGCATTTT.

This clone was detected only a few times. This chain links TRBV13 with TRBJ1-2; D might be TRBD1 (6 bases). The germline V gene encodes CDR1 PRHDT and CDR2 FYEKMQ (reference sequence). The CDR3 runs 15 residues. The germline V and J ends were trimmed by 1 base and 2 bases, with 11 bases remaining between them. The CDR3 DNA sequence: TGTGCCAGCAGCTTAGCCGGGACAACAAACTATGGCTACACCTTC. Protein: CASSLAGTTNYGYTF.

The chain's CDR3 is CASSLVMRGKDYGYTF. The CDR3 nucleotides read TGCGCCAGCAGCTTGGTTATGAGGGGGAAGGACTATGGCTACACCTTC. This sequence joins TRBV5-1 and TRBJ1-2, with D tentatively TRBD1 (6 bases). Trimming took 0 bases from V and 3 from J, leaving 15 bases between them. CDR3 length: 16 amino acids. CDR1 and CDR2 from the germline V gene are SGHRS and YFSETQ. Using reference TRBV5-1 and TRBJ1-2 for the parts outside the CDR3, the full variable domain is KAGVTQTPRYLIKTRGQQVTLSCSPISGHRSVSWYQQTPGQGLQFLFEYFSETQRNKGNFPGRFSGRQFSNSRSEMNVSTLELGDSALYLCASSLVMRGKDYGYTFGSGTRLTVV.

The chain recombines TRBV5-1 with TRBJ1-1; no definite D call. The CDR3 sequence is 15 residues long. Germline loops: CDR1 SGHRS, CDR2 YFSETQ. V dropped 1 base and J dropped 4 bases, with 14 bases sitting between them. The DNA of the CDR3 is TGCGCCAGCAGCTTGTCGGCAATCCCGGGCACTGAAGCTTTCTTT. Protein product: CASSLSAIPGTEAFF.

V usage is TRBV5-1 and J usage is TRBJ1-3; 9 nucleotides agree with TRBD1. Germline values: CDR1 SGHRS, CDR2 YFSETQ. The junction had 7 bases not matched to a gene; V was cut back by 0 bases and J by 3 bases. This CDR3 contains 17 residues. CDR3 loop: CASSLGVTGGLGNTIYF. The CDR3 DNA reads as TGCGCCAGCAGCTTGGGGGTTACAGGGGGCCTTGGAAACACCATATATTTT.

This chain links TRBV11-2 with TRBJ2-1; possibly TRBD1 for D (5 bases). V lost 5 bases to trimming and J lost 6 bases, with 11 bases between them. This CDR3 is built from 13 residues. Germline CDR1 SGHAT, CDR2 FQNNGV. CDR3 amino acids: CASSLTGSNEQFF. CDR3 nucleotides: TGTGCCAGCAGCCTTACAGGTTCCAATGAGCAGTTCTTC.

The gene calls are TRBV5-1 and TRBJ1-2; D possibly corresponds to TRBD1 (5 bases). Trimming removed 0 bases at V and 4 bases at J, with 16 bases between. CDR1 is SGHRS, CDR2 YFSETQ, per germline. The CDR3 length is 16 residues. CDR3 bases: TGCGCCAGCAGCTTGGTCAGCGGCAGGGTGAGCTATGGCTACACCTTC. This sequence encodes CASSLVSGRVSYGYTF.

The chain recombines TRBV11-2 with TRBJ2-3, with D tentatively TRBD1 or TRBD2 (5 bases each). Germline CDR1 is SGHAT and CDR2 is FQNNGV. V lost 2 bases and J 2 bases, leaving 8 bases between the germline ends. The CDR3 totals 14 residues. For the CDR3, the DNA is TGTGCCAGCAGCTTACGTGGGACCACAGATACGCAGTATTTT. Translated: CASSLRGTTDTQYF.

This clone was seen a single time. At one of its ends the junction is not consistent with the germline gene, which may arise from a read error. The rearrangement links TRBV6-5 to TRBJ1-5; maybe TRBD1 (6 bases). This CDR3 is built from 13 residues. The germline CDR1 and CDR2 sequences are MNHEY and SVGAGI. In nucleotides, the CDR3 is TGTGCCAGCAGCTACTGGACAGCCCGACCCCAGCATTTT. Its protein product is CASSYWTARPQHF.